The present TCR beta chain was sequenced within a study of blood T cell repertoires in COVID-19. Study context: Specimens from acute and convalescent COVID-19 originated in the United States, Italy and Spain. T cells, B-cell-depleted T cells, or PBMCs supplied cDNA or gDNA.

In the authors' workflow: Quantification of nucleated cells was approximated via reference gene primer amplification. Assay used: immunoSEQ multiplex PCR; TCRdb lists only in-frame clones, some missing. Clone size and the V and J calls come from that table; the DNA yielded D and trimming. This sample has some 49,000 clones, with over 75% found just once. This CDR3 has 13 amino acids. The germline CDR1 and CDR2 sequences are MDHEN and SYDVKM. Trimming cost V 6 bases and J 3 bases, with 9 bases left between them. The sequenced sample was peripheral blood. This clonotype was sampled from a human donor in a cohort sampled during active COVID-19. V usage is TRBV28 and J usage is TRBJ1-5; D ambiguous. The CDR3 spells CASSFLVNQPQHF. CDR3 DNA sequence: TGTGCCAGCAGCTTCTTAGTCAATCAGCCCCAGCATTTT.